The 7 T cell receptor beta chains below come from one sample, sequenced in a study of blood T cell repertoires in COVID-19. Repertoires were generated with immunoSEQ multiplex PCR, while TCRdb's copy carries only in-frame clones and drops some. The repertoire has under 150,000 clones, about 86% of them found once; the top ten carry approximately 3.9%. Sequencing was carried out using peripheral blood. Source of these receptors: a woman aged 55-69 years with acute or convalescent COVID-19.

The chain recombines TRBV7-2 with TRBJ2-7, with TRBD2 identical over 15 bases. CDR1 and CDR2 from the germline V gene are SGHTA and FQGNSA. The CDR3 totals 17 residues. J was trimmed by 6 bases and V by 1 base; bases with no gene match: 7. CDR3 bases: TGTGCCAGCAGCTTAGTGGGACTAGCGGGAGGTGCTGTCGAGCAGTACTTC. It yields the protein CASSLVGLAGGAVEQYF.

V and J are TRBV7-8 and TRBJ2-7; D might be TRBD1 (5 bases). Germline V gives CDR1 SGHVS, CDR2 FQNEAQ. V was pared by 7 bases and J by 5 bases, with 21 bases between. The length of the CDR3 is 15 residues. Here the CDR3 reads CASTIPFFPRDEQYF. CDR3 nucleotides: TGTGCCAGCACCATCCCATTTTTCCCCAGGGACGAGCAGTACTTC.

The chain joins TRBV5-4 to TRBJ1-1, with 7 bases matching TRBD1. The V and J ends lost 4 bases and 0 bases, in that order; junction bases with no gene match: 3. Germline values: CDR1 SGHNT, CDR2 YYREEE (reference sequence). The CDR3 is made up of 14 amino acids. The CDR3 sequence is CASSEGQMNTEAFF. The CDR3 DNA is TGTGCCAGCAGCGAGGGACAGATGAACACTGAAGCTTTCTTT.

This clone is a singleton in its sample. V and J are TRBV20-1 and TRBJ1-2; D gene unclear. Germline V gene sequence: CDR1 DFQATT, CDR2 SNEGSKA (reference sequence). Trimming shortened V by 8 bases and J by 5 bases, and 12 bases separated the two germline ends. CDR3 size: 11 residues. The CDR3 DNA reads as TGCAGTCAGGAACGTGGATATGGCTACACCTTC. Its translation: CSQERGYGYTF.

V usage is TRBV11-2 and J usage is TRBJ2-3; TRBD2 matches 9 bases. V lost 4 bases, J lost 0 bases, and 8 bases stayed unmatched. Per germline, CDR1 SGHAT and CDR2 FQNNGV. This CDR3 has 17 residues. The CDR3 DNA reads TGTGCCAGCAGCTCCCCTAGCGGGGCGACCAGCACAGATACGCAGTATTTT. Protein product: CASSSPSGATSTDTQYF.

The gene calls are TRBV11-3 and TRBJ1-6; D uncertain. The germline V gene has CDR1 SGHNT and CDR2 YENEEA. The V end lost 4 bases, the J end lost 3 bases, and 7 bases lay between the germline ends. The CDR3 has 14 residues. The CDR3 sequence is CASSWANYNSPLHF. The CDR3 region has the DNA TGTGCCAGCAGCTGGGCCAACTATAATTCACCCCTCCACTTT.

This rearrangement joins TRBV2 to TRBJ1-4, with 7 bases fitting TRBD1. CDR1 SNHLY and CDR2 FYNNEI come from the germline V gene. This CDR3 comprises 15 residues. V lost 1 base to trimming and J lost 3 bases; unmatched junction nucleotides: 2. The CDR3 sequence is CASSEEGQPNEKLFF. CDR3 nucleotides: TGTGCCAGCAGTGAAGAGGGACAGCCTAATGAAAAACTGTTTTTT.